The 6 T cell receptor beta chains below all came from one sample that was sequenced in a study of cytotoxic CD8 clonotypes in ibrutinib-treated CLL. The protocol was immunoSEQ multiplex PCR, while the TCRdb copy is restricted to in-frame clones and leaves out a portion. The table records about 250,000 clones, 70% of them present only once. The sample here was PBMCs, taken after 24 months of ibrutinib treatment. The origin of the receptors is a human donor with chronic lymphocytic leukemia.

This clone was detected once. The V gene is TRBV15, the J gene TRBJ1-1, with D possibly matching TRBD1 (6 bases). This CDR3 has 15 amino acids. The V and J ends lost 2 bases and 1 base respectively, with 11 bases between them. Looked up from germline, CDR1 is LNHNV and CDR2 is YYDKDF (reference sequence). The CDR3 nucleotides read TGTGCCACCAGCAGACCCTTGGGACAGAACACTGAAGCTTTCTTT. As protein: CATSRPLGQNTEAFF.

There are a few counts of this clone. The gene calls are TRBV4-3 and TRBJ1-2; D remains ambiguous. Germline V CDR1 and CDR2: LGHNA, YSLEER. V was cut by 2 bases and J by 6 bases, with 10 bases left in between. This CDR3 spans 13 amino acids. CDR3 loop: CASSQNRFDGYTF. In DNA, the CDR3 is TGCGCCAGCAGCCAAAATCGGTTCGATGGCTACACCTTC.

This rearrangement joins TRBV27 to TRBJ2-7; D remains unclear. Germline V gene lookup returns CDR1 MNHEY and CDR2 SMNVEV (reference sequence). This CDR3 comprises 11 residues. The V end was cut by 4 bases, the J end by 3 bases, with 4 bases between. This CDR3 reads CASSSNYEQYF. The CDR3 DNA is TGTGCCAGCAGTTCGAACTACGAGCAGTACTTC.

The rearrangement joins TRBV2 to TRBJ2-5, with D perhaps given as TRBD1 or TRBD2 (5 bases each). V lost 6 bases and J lost 4, with 12 bases in between. The germline gives CDR1 SNHLY, CDR2 FYNNEI. CDR3 size: 13 residues. The CDR3 DNA is TGTGCCAGCAGGGATTGGGACCGAGAGACCCAGTACTTC. It specifies CASRDWDRETQYF.

The sample holds one count of this clone. The chain links TRBV28 to TRBJ1-5; the D is unclear. Germline CDR1 and CDR2: MDHEN and SYDVKM. V was trimmed by 10 bases and J by 6 bases, leaving 13 bases between them. This CDR3 has 12 amino acids. Here the CDR3 DNA reads TGTGCCACCCACATAAGGGCTCAGCCCCAGCATTTT. Encoded protein: CATHIRAQPQHF.

V gene TRBV6-5 combines with J gene TRBJ2-7; D gene ambiguous. CDR3 length: 14 residues. Germline V gene lookup returns CDR1 MNHEY and CDR2 SVGAGI. The germline V and J ends were trimmed by 5 bases and 1 base, with 12 bases remaining between them. The CDR3 bases are TGTGCCAGCAGTCGCCTTCAGGATTCCTACGAGCAGTACTTC. Translation gives CASSRLQDSYEQYF.